These 26 T cell receptor beta chains share one sample of origin, sequenced in a study of blood T cell repertoires in COVID-19. Using immunoSEQ multiplex PCR, the repertoire was profiled, and TCRdb retains in-frame clones only, with some absent. The sample has 68,000 or so clones, roughly nine tenths seen once; the top ten hold 2.5% to 3%. The sample taken for sequencing was peripheral blood. These receptor sequences come from a man aged 50 or older with acute or convalescent COVID-19.

V usage is TRBV28 and J usage is TRBJ2-3; TRBD2 matches at 10 bases. The germline CDR1 and CDR2 sequences are MDHEN and SYDVKM. This CDR3 contains 16 residues. Losses at the gene ends were 1 base for V and 0 bases for J; bases not matched to a gene: 1. CDR3: CASSLSTSGSTDTQYF. CDR3 nucleotide sequence: TGTGCCAGCAGTTTATCGACTAGCGGGAGCACAGATACGCAGTATTTT.

The gene calls are TRBV18 and TRBJ2-1, with D perhaps matching TRBD1 (6 bases). This CDR3 is 17 amino acids long. CDR1 KGHSH and CDR2 LQKENI come from the germline V gene. With 2 bases removed from V and 8 bases from J, the gap between germline ends came to 22 bases. For the CDR3, the DNA is TGTGCCAGCTCACCAGAAACAGGGTCGTTCTATCGGGATGAGCAGTTCTTC. It codes for CASSPETGSFYRDEQFF. Filled out from reference TRBV18 and TRBJ2-1, the complete variable domain reads NAGVMQNPRHLVRRRGQEARLRCSPMKGHSHVYWYRQLPEEGLKFMVYLQKENIIDESGMPKERFSAEFPKEGPSILRIQQVVRGDSAAYFCASSPETGSFYRDEQFFGPGTRLTVL.

The chain links TRBV7-2 to TRBJ2-1; 12 bases agree with TRBD2. This CDR3 region has 17 residues. CDR1 SGHTA and CDR2 FQGNSA come from the germline V gene. Trimming took 5 bases from V and 7 from J; bases not matched to a gene: 12. The CDR3 DNA follows: TGTGCCAGCAGCCCACCGCGACTAGCGGGAGTTGTTAATGAGCAGTTCTTC. It specifies CASSPPRLAGVVNEQFF. The full variable domain, its missing parts supplied by reference TRBV7-2 and TRBJ2-1, is GAGVSQSPSNKVTEKGKDVELRCDPISGHTALYWYRQSLGQGLEFLIYFQGNSAPDKSGLPSDRFSAERTGGSVSTLTIQRTQQEDSAVYLCASSPPRLAGVVNEQFFGPGTRLTVL.

This chain uses TRBV7-6 with TRBJ1-5; 8 bases align to TRBD1. V lost 1 base and J lost 4; bases outside the gene matches: 6. There are 16 residues in the CDR3. Germline CDR1 reads SGHVS; CDR2 reads FNYEAQ. The CDR3 spells CASSLEDRANNQPQHF. DNA for the CDR3: TGTGCCAGCAGCTTAGAGGACAGGGCGAATAATCAGCCCCAGCATTTT.

The chain combines TRBV29-1 with TRBJ2-3; 9 bases agree with TRBD2. The CDR3 is 21 amino acids. J lost 7 bases, V lost 3 bases, and 29 bases had no gene match. Germline CDR1 and CDR2: SQVTM and ANQGSEA. The CDR3 region is CSVDPRGIRSVAGGPVNTQYF. CDR3 nucleotides: TGCAGCGTTGACCCGAGGGGCATCAGGTCCGTTGCGGGAGGGCCCGTGAATACGCAGTATTTT.

The V call is TRBV5-1, the J call TRBJ2-5, with 7 bases aligning to TRBD1. The CDR3 totals 14 residues. Looked up from germline, CDR1 is SGHRS and CDR2 is YFSETQ. Trimming took 2 bases from V and 1 from J; bases not matched to a gene: 2. For the CDR3, the DNA is TGCGCCAGCAGCTTATCAGGGGGCCAAGAGACCCAGTACTTC. Residues: CASSLSGGQETQYF.

The chain joins TRBV11-2 to TRBJ2-1, with D maybe TRBD2 (7 bases). Per the germline V gene, CDR1 is SGHAT and CDR2 is FQNNGV. Trimming removed 2 bases at V and 2 bases at J, with 13 bases between. The CDR3 length is 16 residues. CDR3 sequence reads: CASSLRGGLPYNEQFF. The CDR3 nucleotides read TGTGCCAGCAGCTTAAGGGGGGGGCTCCCCTACAATGAGCAGTTCTTC.

J is TRBJ1-2 and V is TRBV4-3; no definite D call. V was pared by 3 bases and J by 4 bases, with 15 bases between. CDR3 length: 15 residues. The V gene's germline CDR1 is LGHNA and CDR2 YSLEER. The chain's CDR3 is CASSHSGLGSYGYTF. CDR3 nucleotide sequence: TGCGCCAGCAGCCACTCGGGGTTGGGGTCCTATGGCTACACCTTC.

CDR3 nucleotide sequence: TGTGCCAGCTCACCACAGGGGCGGGAGCCGCCCCAGCATTTT. It is translated as CASSPQGREPPQHF. The chain employs TRBV18 and TRBJ1-5, with D perhaps TRBD1 (5 bases). The CDR3 consists of 14 residues. V was trimmed by 1 base and J by 9 bases, leaving 13 bases between them. Germline CDR1 is KGHSH and CDR2 is LQKENI.

This clone was seen a single time. CDR3 sequence: CASSLGGLAGELFF. The CDR3, as DNA: TGTGCCAGCAGCTTGGGGGGACTAGCGGGGGAGCTGTTTTTT. This chain links TRBV5-4 with TRBJ2-2; 10 nucleotides agree with TRBD2. V lost 0 bases, J lost 8 bases, and 1 base stayed unmatched. The CDR3 totals 14 residues. Germline lookup yields CDR1 SGHNT and CDR2 YYREEE (reference sequence). The full variable domain, with the rest looked up from reference TRBV5-4 and TRBJ2-2, is ETGVTQSPTHLIKTRGQQVTLRCSSQSGHNTVSWYQQALGQGPQFIFQYYREEENGRGNFPPRFSGLQFPNYSSELNVNALELDDSALYLCASSLGGLAGELFFGEGSRLTVL.

The chain carries TRBV5-1 and TRBJ1-1, with D possibly TRBD1 on 5 matching bases. The CDR3 totals 15 residues. Germline lookup yields CDR1 SGHRS and CDR2 YFSETQ. V lost 6 bases and J 1 base, leaving 16 bases between the germline ends. The CDR3 nucleotides read TGCGCCAGCAACCCGAGTTGGAGGGGGAACACTGAAGCTTTCTTT. Residues: CASNPSWRGNTEAFF.

The chain uses TRBV6-5 and TRBJ1-2, with D perhaps matching TRBD1 (6 bases). Germline CDR1 is MNHEY and CDR2 is SVGAGI. V shed 3 bases and J shed 6 bases, with 17 bases lying between them. The CDR3 loop spans 15 amino acids. The CDR3 spells CASSYGTGFSNGYTF. The CDR3 DNA is TGTGCCAGCAGTTATGGAACAGGGTTTTCTAATGGCTACACCTTC.

The V call is TRBV6-5, the J call TRBJ1-6; no clear D gene. The germline V and J ends were trimmed by 5 bases and 10 bases, with 15 bases remaining between them. The CDR3 consists of 14 residues. Germline V gives CDR1 MNHEY, CDR2 SVGAGI. The CDR3 bases are TGTGCCAGCAGTCACCTCGAGTTAGCCTCACCCCTCCACTTT. Encoded protein: CASSHLELASPLHF.

The chain carries TRBV7-3 and TRBJ2-1, with D possibly matching TRBD1 (6 bases). Trimming took off 5 bases at V and 8 bases at J, with 10 bases between the two ends. The CDR3 consists of 12 residues. Germline CDR1 and CDR2: SGHTA and FQGTGA. CDR3 protein: CASSPTGYEQFF. CDR3 bases: TGTGCCAGCAGCCCGACAGGCTATGAGCAGTTCTTC.

The V and J genes are TRBV3-1 (or the pseudogene TRBV3-2) and TRBJ2-6; 8 bases map to TRBD2. The trim removed 2 bases at V and 4 bases at J, leaving 4 bases unmatched. Germline V gene lookup returns CDR1 LGHDT and CDR2 YNNKEL (reference sequence). The CDR3 has 16 residues. The CDR3 loop is CASSQNGRGGANVLTF. CDR3 nucleotide sequence: TGTGCCAGCAGCCAAAACGGGAGGGGAGGGGCCAACGTCCTGACTTTC.

V is TRBV19 and J is TRBJ2-7, with D possibly TRBD2 on 6 matching bases. There are 14 residues in the CDR3. From germline, CDR1 is LNHDA and CDR2 SQIVND (reference sequence). V lost 7 bases to trimming and J lost 2 bases, with 15 bases between them. DNA for the CDR3: TGTGCCAGTATGAGCAGCGGGCCTCCCTACGAGCAGTACTTC. Protein product: CASMSSGPPYEQYF.

The sample holds one count of this clone. This chain links TRBV11-2 with TRBJ1-2; 9 nucleotides align to TRBD1. V lost 3 bases to trimming and J lost 7 bases; unmatched junction nucleotides: 12. The CDR3 is 16 amino acids. Per germline, CDR1 SGHAT and CDR2 FQNNGV. CDR3 in DNA: TGTGCCAGCAGCTTGAAGGGACAGGGTGAAGTGAGTGGCTACACCTTC. Residues: CASSLKGQGEVSGYTF.

The V gene is TRBV5-1, the J gene TRBJ1-6; the D is unclear. The CDR3 contains 15 residues. V shed 0 bases and J shed 8 bases, with 12 bases lying between them. The germline V gene has CDR1 SGHRS and CDR2 YFSETQ. DNA of the CDR3: TGCGCCAGCAGCTTGGCACGCCCGCAGTATTCACCCCTCCACTTT. It codes for CASSLARPQYSPLHF. The variable domain in full, completed from reference TRBV5-1 and TRBJ1-6, reads KAGVTQTPRYLIKTRGQQVTLSCSPISGHRSVSWYQQTPGQGLQFLFEYFSETQRNKGNFPGRFSGRQFSNSRSEMNVSTLELGDSALYLCASSLARPQYSPLHFGNGTRLTVT.

CDR3 nucleotides: TGTGCCAGCAGTCCTACTAGCAATGAGCAGTTCTTC. It codes for CASSPTSNEQFF. The chain couples TRBV11-3 to TRBJ2-1; D might be TRBD2 (5 bases). V was shortened by 6 bases and J by 6 bases, with 9 bases between the two germline ends. Germline V CDR1 and CDR2: SGHNT, YENEEA. CDR3 size: 12 residues.

The chain employs TRBV24-1 and TRBJ2-1; 10 bases are a match to TRBD1. The length of the CDR3 is 19 residues. V gave up 5 bases and J gave up 0 bases; unmatched junction bases: 12. Germline V CDR1 and CDR2: KGHDR, SFDVKD. CDR3 sequence (DNA): TGTGCCACCAGTGGGAGACAGGGGGCCACCCAGAGCTCCTACAATGAGCAGTTCTTC. It yields the protein CATSGRQGATQSSYNEQFF.

The chain is built from TRBV4-2 and TRBJ1-4; 7 nucleotides line up with TRBD1. The germline V gene encodes CDR1 LGHNA and CDR2 YNFKEQ. This CDR3 spans 15 amino acids. The V and J ends lost 3 bases and 7 bases, in that order; junction bases with no gene match: 8. The CDR3 spells CASSQPTGRSEKLFF. Here the CDR3 DNA reads TGTGCCAGCAGCCAGCCGACAGGGCGGAGTGAAAAACTGTTTTTT.

The CDR3 reads CASRPPRGSGNTIYF. The CDR3 nucleotides are TGTGCCAGCAGGCCCCCCCGGGGCTCTGGAAACACCATATATTTT. The chain has TRBV6-5 and TRBJ1-3; D unclear. This CDR3 comprises 15 residues. Germline V lookup: CDR1 MNHEY, CDR2 SVGAGI. The V end lost 6 bases, the J end lost 0 bases, and 12 bases lay between the germline ends.

The V gene is TRBV6-5, the J gene TRBJ2-2; D gene ambiguous. Germline V gene lookup returns CDR1 MNHEY and CDR2 SVGAGI. The CDR3 length is 12 residues. V shed 6 bases and J shed 9 bases, with 11 bases lying between them. The CDR3 is CASSDQARELFF. The CDR3 DNA sequence: TGTGCCAGCAGCGATCAAGCAAGGGAGCTGTTTTTT.

V usage is TRBV29-1 and J usage is TRBJ2-1; D is uncertain. CDR1 SQVTM and CDR2 ANQGSEA come from the germline V gene. The length of the CDR3 is 14 residues. V lost 7 bases and J 6 bases, leaving 19 bases between the germline ends. The CDR3 sequence is CSARSVALGNEQFF. The CDR3 DNA is TGCAGCGCCCGATCGGTAGCCCTTGGCAATGAGCAGTTCTTC.

V usage is TRBV27 and J usage is TRBJ2-2; 12 bases are a match to TRBD1. Trimming took 5 bases from V and 5 from J; bases not matched to a gene: 9. This CDR3 spans 17 amino acids. CDR1 and CDR2 from the germline V gene are MNHEY and SMNVEV (reference sequence). Here the CDR3 DNA reads TGTGCCAGCAGTGCTGGGACAGGGGGCCCACCTACCGGGGAGCTGTTTTTT. Translation gives CASSAGTGGPPTGELFF.

The gene calls are TRBV11-3 and TRBJ2-1; TRBD2 matches at 9 bases. CDR1 and CDR2 from the germline V gene are SGHNT and YENEEA. The V gene end was trimmed by 5 bases and the J gene end by 6 bases; junction bases not matched to a gene: 8. The CDR3 has 15 amino acids. The CDR3 DNA is TGTGCCAGCAGCCCGGGACTAGCTGGGATCAATGAGCAGTTCTTC. Translation gives CASSPGLAGINEQFF.